Each of the 12 T cell receptor beta chains below was sequenced from the same sample in a study of PD-1 blockade in mismatch repair-deficient tumors (dated by TCRdb to about 2017). Library preparation used the immunoSEQ multiplex PCR assay. TCRdb retrieved this table from immuneACCESS and kept in-frame rearrangements only. Not all clones are present; in checked studies, unresolved V genes account for under half, and no reason is known for the remainder. In all, the sample holds about 51,000 clones, and roughly 80% of those were seen once. The top ten clones comprise about 8.1% of the sample. This sample comprised peripheral blood, obtained roughly 19 weeks after starting pembrolizumab. Receptors originate from an adult with mismatch repair-deficient cancer.

On this clone: The same CDR3 is also encoded by other DNA sequences in this sample. The J gene is TRBJ1-1, the V gene TRBV11-1; no clear D gene. The CDR3 is 15 residues long. The V gene lost 2 bases and the J gene lost 1 base, with 11 bases spanning the gap. Germline lookup yields CDR1 SGHAT and CDR2 FQDESV (reference sequence). CDR3 loop: CASSLIWNGNTEAFF. The CDR3 DNA sequence: TGTGCCAGCAGCTTAATCTGGAATGGGAACACTGAAGCTTTCTTT.

The chain has TRBV7-2 and TRBJ1-2; D uncertain. The CDR3 runs to 14 residues. Germline-derived CDR1 and CDR2 are SGHTA and FQGNSA. The germline V and J ends were trimmed by 0 bases and 4 bases, with 9 bases remaining between them. CDR3 sequence reads: CASSLADGGYGYTF. CDR3 bases: TGTGCCAGCAGCTTAGCGGACGGAGGCTATGGCTACACCTTC.

CDR3 in amino acids: CASARESRETQYF. In nucleotides, the CDR3 is TGTGCCAGCGCCCGGGAGTCGAGGGAGACCCAGTACTTC. The rearrangement uses TRBV6-5 and TRBJ2-5; perhaps TRBD2 as D (6 bases). Germline V gene lookup returns CDR1 MNHEY and CDR2 SVGAGI. V gave up 8 bases and J gave up 5 bases, with 15 bases separating them. CDR3 length: 13 residues.

This clone was seen just once. This rearrangement joins TRBV4-1 to TRBJ2-3; D gene ambiguous. Trimming took 2 bases from V and 3 from J, leaving 6 bases between them. Germline CDR1 is MGHRA and CDR2 is YSYEKL. This CDR3 is built from 13 residues. CDR3 protein: CASSQRVTDTQYF. The DNA for the CDR3 is TGCGCCAGCAGCCAACGCGTTACAGATACGCAGTATTTT.

CDR3 bases: TGTGCCAGTAGCACAGGATTCGTGAACACTGAAGCTTTCTTT. Protein sequence: CASSTGFVNTEAFF. This sequence joins TRBV19 and TRBJ1-1; TRBD1 is a possible D gene (5 bases). Trimming took 6 bases from V and 0 from J, leaving 11 bases between them. CDR1 LNHDA and CDR2 SQIVND come from the germline V gene (reference sequence). The CDR3 length is 14 residues. The variable domain in full, completed from reference TRBV19 and TRBJ1-1, reads DGGITQSPKYLFRKEGQNVTLSCEQNLNHDAMYWYRQDPGQGLRLIYYSQIVNDFQKGDIAEGYSVSREKKESFPLTVTSAQKNPTAFYLCASSTGFVNTEAFFGQGTRLTVV.

This clone occurred once. The V call is TRBV12-5, the J call TRBJ2-2; unclear D gene. V was shortened by 4 bases and J by 2 bases, with 2 bases between the two germline ends. This CDR3 contains 12 residues. CDR1 is LGHNT and CDR2 is FRNRAP in the germline V gene. The CDR3 here is CASGYNTGELFF. CDR3 DNA sequence: TGTGCTAGTGGTTATAACACCGGGGAGCTGTTTTTT. Supplemented by reference TRBV12-5 and TRBJ2-2, the full variable domain reads DARVTQTPRHKVTEMGQEVTMRCQPILGHNTVFWYRQTMMQGLELLAYFRNRAPLDDSGMPKDRFSAEMPDATLATLKIQPSEPRDSAVYFCASGYNTGELFFGEGSRLTVL.

The V call is TRBV14, the J call TRBJ1-4, with a possible D match to TRBD1 (5 bases). The CDR3 length is 18 residues. From germline, CDR1 is SGHDN and CDR2 FVKESK. Trimming pared 1 base from V and 7 bases from J, leaving 22 bases between. CDR3 coding DNA: TGTGCCAGCAGCCAAGTGGCGCCAATACAGCCGGGGGTTGAAAAACTGTTTTTT. It specifies CASSQVAPIQPGVEKLFF.

The chain is built from TRBV19 and TRBJ2-5; no clear D gene. Trimming took 1 base from V and 4 from J, leaving 4 bases between them. The CDR3 sequence is 12 residues long. Germline V gene data show CDR1 as LNHDA and CDR2 as SQIVND (reference sequence). The DNA of the CDR3 is TGTGCCAGTAGTATAGCAGGAGAGACCCAGTACTTC. This gives the protein CASSIAGETQYF.

The CDR3 region has the DNA TGTGCCAGCAGCTACCTCAGGGAGGGGACTGAAGCTTTCTTT. Protein: CASSYLREGTEAFF. The V gene is TRBV7-2, the J gene TRBJ1-1, with D possibly matching TRBD1 (5 bases). Germline CDR1 and CDR2: SGHTA and FQGNSA. With 4 bases removed from V and 5 bases from J, the gap between germline ends came to 14 bases. The CDR3 has 14 residues.

J is TRBJ1-4 and V is TRBV7-9; 9 nucleotides line up with TRBD1. Germline V gene sequence: CDR1 SEHNR, CDR2 FQNEAQ (reference sequence). There are 12 residues in the CDR3. After removal of 4 bases from V and 12 bases from J, the junction contained 3 bases not matched to a gene. CDR3 DNA: TGTGCCAGCAGCTCGGGACAGGGCGAACTGTTTTTT. Its protein is CASSSGQGELFF.

The sample holds a few counts of this clone. The J gene is TRBJ2-3, the V gene TRBV7-9, with D possibly TRBD1 on 6 matching bases. This CDR3 is 15 amino acids long. Germline V gene lookup returns CDR1 SEHNR and CDR2 FQNEAQ (reference sequence). V lost 2 bases and J 2 bases, leaving 11 bases between the germline ends. CDR3 bases: TGTGCCAGCAGCTTACCGACAGGCTACACAGATACGCAGTATTTT. Protein product: CASSLPTGYTDTQYF.

The V call is TRBV7-9, the J call TRBJ2-7; tentative D call: TRBD2 (6 bases). This CDR3 has 14 amino acids. V shed 0 bases and J shed 3 bases, with 9 bases lying between them. Germline-derived CDR1 and CDR2 are SEHNR and FQNEAQ (reference sequence). In DNA form, the CDR3 reads TGTGCCAGCAGCTTAGCCACTAGCAGCTACGAGCAGTACTTC. This translates into CASSLATSSYEQYF. Full variable domain (missing parts from reference TRBV7-9 and TRBJ2-7): DTGVSQNPRHKITKRGQNVTFRCDPISEHNRLYWYRQTLGQGPEFLTYFQNEAQLEKSRLLSDRFSAERPKGSFSTLEIQRTEQGDSAMYLCASSLATSSYEQYFGPGTRLTVT.